What follows describes a single T cell receptor beta chain. Profiled with immunoSEQ multiplex PCR; TCRdb holds only in-frame clones, not every one. Here the sample spans over 250,000 clones, about nine tenths being singletons. This sample was taken from a study of blood T cell repertoires in COVID-19. Overall study context: In each case, the material was cDNA or gDNA derived from T cells, B-cell-depleted T cells, or PBMCs.

CDR3 length: 14 residues. V shed 3 bases and J 6 bases; nucleotides not matched to a gene: 4. Germline CDR1 reads KGHSH; CDR2 reads LQKENI. The sample was peripheral blood. The chain links TRBV18 to TRBJ2-5; 10 bases fit TRBD1. The receptor comes from a woman aged 40-49 years who had recovered from COVID-19. The CDR3 loop is CASSPGQGGQTQYF. In DNA form, the CDR3 reads TGTGCCAGCTCACCCGGACAGGGGGGGCAGACCCAGTACTTC.